The next 26 T cell receptor beta chains were all read from a single sample in a study of identical twins. TCRdb redid the calling of the 5' RACE reads with MiXCR, one entry per CDR3 protein. Counted here are 450,000 or so distinct CDR3 sequences, around 18% occurring once; the ten biggest clones make up 12%. Sequenced: naive T cells sorted from blood. The receptor source for this set is a man aged 50 or older in good health.

The sample holds many counts of this clonotype. The V gene is TRBV10-3, the J gene TRBJ1-6; perhaps TRBD1 as D (6 bases). The V end was cut by 4 bases, the J end by 8 bases, with 9 bases between. This CDR3 contains 13 residues. The germline V gene encodes CDR1 ENHRY and CDR2 SYGVKD. In DNA, the CDR3 is TGTGCCATCAGTGCTAACAGGGATTCACCCCTCCACTTT. This sequence encodes CAISANRDSPLHF.

This clonotype was picked up a small number of times. The rearrangement links TRBV15 to TRBJ2-7, with 8 bases identical to TRBD1. V gave up 3 bases and J gave up 2 bases; unmatched junction bases: 6. Per the germline V gene, CDR1 is LNHNV and CDR2 is YYDKDF (reference sequence). CDR3 length: 15 amino acids. Here the CDR3 reads CATSSARTGTYEQYF. CDR3 DNA sequence: TGTGCCACCAGCAGTGCTAGGACAGGGACCTACGAGCAGTACTTC.

The chain is built from TRBV30 and TRBJ1-5, with no clear D. CDR1 is GTSNPN and CDR2 is SVGIG in the germline V gene (reference sequence). Between the trimmed V and J ends, which lost 5 bases and 0 bases, there was a span of 8 bases. The CDR3 is 13 amino acids. The CDR3 DNA follows: TGTGCCTGGGCCGTGGATAGCAATCAGCCCCAGCATTTT. Its translation: CAWAVDSNQPQHF.

A few counts support this clonotype. This sequence joins TRBV4-2 and TRBJ2-2, with D maybe TRBD1 (5 bases). Germline values: CDR1 LGHNA, CDR2 YNFKEQ. The CDR3 is 16 residues long. V was clipped by 0 bases and J by 0 bases, with 8 bases between them. The chain's CDR3 is CASSQEVRANTGELFF. The CDR3 region has the DNA TGTGCCAGCAGCCAAGAGGTCAGGGCGAACACCGGGGAGCTGTTTTTT.

In its sample, this clonotype was seen a few times. This chain connects TRBV5-1 to TRBJ2-3; no definite D call. The CDR3 is 14 residues long. Trimming left V 6 bases short and J 2 bases short, with 13 bases between. Germline V gene data show CDR1 as SGHRS and CDR2 as YFSETQ. DNA for the CDR3: TGCGCCAGCACAGTCCAAGTGCCCACAGATACGCAGTATTTT. Protein: CASTVQVPTDTQYF.

This clonotype has only a few counts. The genes are TRBV7-9 and TRBJ2-3; no reliable D call. This CDR3 has 14 residues. Germline lookup yields CDR1 SEHNR and CDR2 FQNEAQ (reference sequence). V gave up 6 bases and J gave up 0 bases, with 10 bases separating them. In nucleotides, the CDR3 is TGTGCCAGCAGTGAATGGCAGAGCACAGATACGCAGTATTTT. This gives the protein CASSEWQSTDTQYF.

The chain combines TRBV12-3 or TRBV12-4 with TRBJ2-7; a weak D match, TRBD1 (7 bases). The CDR3 extends over 16 amino acids. Trimming stripped 5 bases from V and 1 base from J, with 18 bases between. CDR3 coding DNA: TGTGCCAGCAGTACGACGACAGGGAGGATTTCCTACGAGCAGTACTTC. Protein product: CASSTTTGRISYEQYF.

The gene calls are TRBV5-1 and TRBJ2-2; tentative D call: TRBD1 (5 bases). Germline assignment: CDR1 SGHRS and CDR2 YFSETQ. There are 15 residues in the CDR3. V dropped 3 bases and J dropped 2 bases, with 11 bases sitting between them. The DNA for the CDR3 is TGCGCCAGCAGCTCCTTCGGACAAAACACCGGGGAGCTGTTTTTT. This encodes CASSSFGQNTGELFF.

There are many counts of this clonotype. The rearrangement links TRBV5-1 to TRBJ1-5; TRBD1 matches 12 bases. The CDR3 loop spans 16 amino acids. Germline V gene lookup returns CDR1 SGHRS and CDR2 YFSETQ. Trimming took 4 bases from V and 4 from J; bases not matched to a gene: 6. As DNA, the CDR3 is TGCGCCAGCAGCATAGGGACAGGGGGCGGTAATCAGCCCCAGCATTTT. Protein product: CASSIGTGGGNQPQHF.

Ten or more counts support this clonotype. The chain combines TRBV5-1 with TRBJ2-5, with 9 positions matching TRBD1. The CDR3 covers 15 residues. Germline CDR1 is SGHRS and CDR2 is YFSETQ. V was clipped by 4 bases and J by 9 bases; unmatched bases: 13. CDR3 sequence (DNA): TGCGCCAGCAGCGCTGAGACAGGGGGTTCGGGGGCCCAGTACTTC. This translates into CASSAETGGSGAQYF.

CDR3 sequence: CASSLDTGISAFF. CDR3 nucleotides: TGTGCCAGCAGCTTGGACACGGGGATTTCGGCTTTCTTT. The rearrangement links TRBV5-5 to TRBJ1-1; D remains ambiguous. The CDR3 is 13 residues long. Per the germline V gene, CDR1 is SGHKS and CDR2 is YYEKEE (reference sequence). The V gene lost 0 bases and the J gene lost 11 bases, with 14 bases spanning the gap.

This clonotype was detected many times. The V and J genes are TRBV5-1 and TRBJ2-1; 9 bases are a match to TRBD2. Per the germline V gene, CDR1 is SGHRS and CDR2 is YFSETQ. The CDR3 is 15 amino acids. Trimming took 1 base from V and 7 from J; bases not matched to a gene: 6. The CDR3 here is CASSLLAGGENEQFF. DNA of the CDR3: TGCGCCAGCAGCTTGCTGGCGGGAGGGGAGAATGAGCAGTTCTTC.

This clonotype was counted ten times or more. The chain recombines TRBV5-1 with TRBJ2-1, with 7 nucleotides matching TRBD2. Per germline, CDR1 SGHRS and CDR2 YFSETQ. CDR3 length: 13 residues. The ends lost 2 bases at V and 9 bases at J; junction bases unmatched: 5. CDR3 DNA sequence: TGCGCCAGCAGCTTTACCTCTAGCGGTGAGCAGTTCTTC. Translating it yields CASSFTSSGEQFF. Drawing the rest from reference TRBV5-1 and TRBJ2-1, the complete variable domain is KAGVTQTPRYLIKTRGQQVTLSCSPISGHRSVSWYQQTPGQGLQFLFEYFSETQRNKGNFPGRFSGRQFSNSRSEMNVSTLELGDSALYLCASSFTSSGEQFFGPGTRLTVL.

A note on this clonotype: In this CDR3 the conserved last residue, phenylalanine or tryptophan, is missing, so a read error is likely. This chain joins TRBV4-2 and TRBJ1-1; tentative D call: TRBD1 (5 bases). The V gene lost 1 base and the J gene lost 5 bases, with 14 bases spanning the gap. CDR1 is LGHNA, CDR2 YNFKEQ, per germline. This CDR3 has 15 amino acids. In DNA form, the CDR3 reads TGTGCCAGCAGCCAAGCCGAAGGACAATCGACTGAAGCTTTCTCT. Translated: CASSQAEGQSTEAFS.

This clonotype was counted once. CDR3 loop: CASSFGFGETQYF. In nucleotides, the CDR3 is TGTGCCAGCAGCTTCGGGTTTGGGGAGACCCAGTACTTC. The chain carries TRBV7-9 and TRBJ2-5; D is unresolved. CDR3 length equals 13 residues. V lost 3 bases and J 5 bases, leaving 10 bases between the germline ends. Germline CDR1 and CDR2: SEHNR and FQNEAQ (reference sequence).

The chain uses TRBV12-3 or TRBV12-4 and TRBJ2-7; perhaps TRBD2 as D (6 bases). The CDR3 length is 14 residues. The V end was cut by 7 bases, the J end by 3 bases, with 16 bases between. The CDR3 bases are TGTGCCAGCACCTCCGAAAGGGGAGGCTACGAGCAGTACTTC. It encodes CASTSERGGYEQYF.

This clonotype was seen repeatedly, ten times or more. V usage is TRBV4-2 and J usage is TRBJ2-7, with D tentatively TRBD1 (6 bases). Trimming took 0 bases from V and 0 from J, leaving 9 bases between them. This CDR3 comprises 15 residues. CDR1 and CDR2 from the germline V gene are LGHNA and YNFKEQ. CDR3 sequence (DNA): TGTGCCAGCAGCCAAGATCGAGGGGGCTCCTACGAGCAGTACTTC. It encodes CASSQDRGGSYEQYF.

This clonotype was seen more than once but under ten times. This chain joins TRBV15 and TRBJ2-7; D uncertain. V lost 3 bases and J lost 4, with 10 bases in between. CDR1 and CDR2 from the germline V gene are LNHNV and YYDKDF (reference sequence). The CDR3 is 13 residues long. CDR3 bases: TGTGCCACCAGCAGGGATGAATTATACGAGCAGTACTTC. Protein sequence: CATSRDELYEQYF.

This clonotype has only a few counts. The chain joins TRBV6-1 to TRBJ1-2; 7 nucleotides match TRBD1. Looked up from germline, CDR1 is MNHNS and CDR2 is SASEGT. The CDR3 loop spans 13 amino acids. V shed 8 bases and J 0 bases; nucleotides not matched to a gene: 3. This CDR3 reads CASRTGPNYGYTF. CDR3 sequence (DNA): TGTGCCAGCCGGACAGGCCCTAACTATGGCTACACCTTC.

This chain joins TRBV5-1 and TRBJ1-1; TRBD1 might be the D (5 bases). CDR3 length: 16 amino acids. Trimming took 4 bases from V and 0 from J, leaving 16 bases between them. CDR1 SGHRS and CDR2 YFSETQ come from the germline V gene. The CDR3 DNA is TGCGCCAGCAGCCCCGGGGCCTTAGATATGAACACTGAAGCTTTCTTT. As protein: CASSPGALDMNTEAFF.

V usage is TRBV7-2 and J usage is TRBJ1-4, with D possibly matching TRBD1 (5 bases). The CDR3 loop spans 15 amino acids. Looked up from germline, CDR1 is SGHTA and CDR2 is FQGNSA. V gave up 4 bases and J gave up 1 base, with 10 bases separating them. The CDR3 DNA follows: TGTGCCAGCAGCTCGACCAGGGAAACTAATGAAAAACTGTTTTTT. The encoded protein is CASSSTRETNEKLFF.

J is TRBJ1-2 and V is TRBV5-1; 8 bases line up with TRBD1. The CDR3 is 14 amino acids. V lost 4 bases and J lost 8; bases outside the gene matches: 10. Germline CDR1 SGHRS, CDR2 YFSETQ. CDR3 region: CASSPMTGDAGYTF. The CDR3 coding sequence is TGCGCCAGCAGCCCGATGACAGGGGATGCAGGCTACACCTTC.

The chain carries TRBV28 and TRBJ2-1, with TRBD2 identical over 8 bases. Per the germline V gene, CDR1 is MDHEN and CDR2 is SYDVKM. The CDR3 loop spans 15 amino acids. Trimming took 2 bases from V and 1 from J; bases not matched to a gene: 1. The CDR3 protein is CASSLPSGSYNEQFF. The CDR3 nucleotides are TGTGCCAGCAGTTTACCTAGCGGGTCCTACAATGAGCAGTTCTTC.

In this sample, this clonotype turned up many times. The CDR3: CASSYSGSSGNTIYF. The CDR3 DNA sequence: TGTGCCAGCAGTTACTCCGGGAGCTCTGGAAACACCATATATTTT. The chain carries TRBV6-5 and TRBJ1-3; D is undetermined. The ends were cut back, 0 bases at V and 0 bases at J, with 6 bases in the middle. CDR3 length: 15 amino acids. Germline CDR1 MNHEY, CDR2 SVGAGI.

V and J are TRBV29-1 and TRBJ1-4; 8 bases match TRBD1. Per germline, CDR1 SQVTM and CDR2 ANQGSEA. CDR3 length: 13 residues. The junction had 7 bases not matched to a gene; V was cut back by 7 bases and J by 6 bases. The CDR3 DNA reads as TGCAGCGCAAGGACAGGGTGGGATGAAAAACTGTTTTTT. Translating it yields CSARTGWDEKLFF.

The rearrangement uses TRBV12-3 or TRBV12-4 and TRBJ1-3; no definite D call. This CDR3 has 15 amino acids. Trimming removed 7 bases from V and 0 bases from J, with 13 bases in between. Written as DNA, the CDR3 is TGTGCCAGCACCTTAGCGGGGAGCTCTGGAAACACCATATATTTT. Protein product: CASTLAGSSGNTIYF.